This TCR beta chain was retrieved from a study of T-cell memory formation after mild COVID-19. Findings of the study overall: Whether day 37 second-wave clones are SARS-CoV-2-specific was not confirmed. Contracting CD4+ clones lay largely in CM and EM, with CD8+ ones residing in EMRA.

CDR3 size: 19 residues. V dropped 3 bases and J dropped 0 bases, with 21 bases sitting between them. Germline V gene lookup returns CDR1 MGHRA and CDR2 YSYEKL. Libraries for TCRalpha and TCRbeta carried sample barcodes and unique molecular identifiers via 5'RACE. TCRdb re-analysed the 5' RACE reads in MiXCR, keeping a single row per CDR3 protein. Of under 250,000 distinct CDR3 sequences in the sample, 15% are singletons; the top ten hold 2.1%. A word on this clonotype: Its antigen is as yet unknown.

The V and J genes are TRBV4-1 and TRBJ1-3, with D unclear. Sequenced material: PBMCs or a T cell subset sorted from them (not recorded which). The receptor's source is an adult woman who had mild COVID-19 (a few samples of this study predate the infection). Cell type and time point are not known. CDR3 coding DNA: TGCGCCAGCAGCCAGGATCTCAGTTTGGGCCCGGACTCTGGAAACACCATATATTTT. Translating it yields CASSQDLSLGPDSGNTIYF.